Given below is one T cell receptor beta chain in context. The antigen is undetermined. The V gene's germline CDR1 is SGDLS and CDR2 YYNGEE. Trimming pared 0 bases from V and 3 bases from J, leaving 12 bases between. This CDR3 is 15 amino acids long. This sample is part of a study of cytomegalovirus exposure and HLA in healthy donors. Study summary: The study placed approximately 78% of its 398 genotyped donors in the Caucasian-associated ancestry cluster.

Study results and caveats: Later analysis indicated greater clonal expansion among HLA-associated TCR beta chains than among equally common other chains. In all likelihood, a cluster of highly shared sequence variants was a sequencing artifact.

The PCR had 60 Vbeta and 13 Jbeta primers. Original data processing: As a later analysis found, there were 80 million or so unique TCR beta chains, of which roughly 11 million were shared. The data were produced by immunoSEQ multiplex PCR, yet TCRdb's version contains in-frame clones alone and is incomplete. The V and J calls and clone size were taken over from that table, and D and trimming were inferred from the DNA. The profile covers some 170,000 clones, with roughly 82% appearing a single time and roughly 10% taken by the ten largest. The specimen was PBMCs. The chain joins TRBV9 to TRBJ1-1, with a weak D call TRBD1 (5 bases). This TCR derives from a man aged 50 or older in good health and CMV-seropositive. The CDR3 region has the DNA TGTGCCAGCAGCGTAGGGCGGCAGGGTCACACTGAAGCTTTCTTT. It is translated as CASSVGRQGHTEAFF.